Shown below are 28 T cell receptor beta chains from a single sample sequenced in a study of regulatory T cells in long-lasting Graves disease. Time point reported: newly diagnosed GD, antithyroid drugs for less than 3 months. There was RNA extracted from PBMCs, and the TCR library was made from it. Construction of TCR beta libraries relied on iRepertoire HTBI primers and on Arm-PCR targeting CDR3 regions. TCRdb reanalysed the multiplex PCR reads using MiXCR and keeps one entry per CDR3 protein. The sample comprises 400,000 to 550,000 distinct CDR3 sequences, more than 12% of which are singletons, and over 15% rests with the top ten. These same data were also listed under a study on T cells in Graves' hyperthyroidism and ophthalmopathy.

Sample: peripheral blood mononuclear cells (PBMCs), taken at new diagnosis, from a patient treated with antithyroid drugs. The receptor source for this set is a woman aged 30 to 39 with Graves disease.

The chain uses TRBV6-2 or TRBV6-3 and TRBJ1-4; TRBD1 agrees at 7 bases. Unmatched junction bases numbered 14, after V lost 6 bases and J lost 7 bases. CDR1 is MNHEY, CDR2 SVGEGT, per germline. The CDR3 totals 16 residues. The CDR3 region is CASSASQGGGREKLFF. DNA of the CDR3: TGTGCCAGCAGCGCGAGTCAGGGGGGCGGGCGTGAAAAACTGTTTTTT.

This clonotype was observed a few times. This may be a read error, as it is one base from a much larger clone. V is TRBV13 and J is TRBJ1-5, with D possibly TRBD1 on 6 matching bases. V was trimmed by 5 bases and J by 0 bases, leaving 8 bases between them. The CDR3 sequence is 14 residues long. Germline CDR1 PRHDT, CDR2 FYEKMQ (reference sequence). The chain's CDR3 is CASSLGHSNQPQHF. The CDR3 nucleotides read TGTGCCAGCAGCCTGGGACATAGCAATCAGCCCCAGCATTTT.

This clonotype was found many times. This chain links TRBV12-3 or TRBV12-4 with TRBJ2-7; tentatively, D is TRBD1 or TRBD2 (5 bases each). V lost 3 bases to trimming and J lost 4 bases, with 10 bases between them. The CDR3 sequence is 13 residues long. CDR3 bases: TGTGCCAGCAGTTTGGGGGTGTATTACGAGCAGTACTTC. As protein: CASSLGVYYEQYF.

This sequence joins TRBV19 and TRBJ1-2; TRBD1 matches at 7 bases. Germline loops: CDR1 LNHDA, CDR2 SQIVND (reference sequence). The CDR3 is 15 amino acids. V dropped 4 bases and J dropped 3; count of bases not matched to a gene: 8. The CDR3 nucleotides are TGTGCCAGTAGTACCCCTCAGGGGGGAGACTATGGCTACACCTTC. Translated: CASSTPQGGDYGYTF. Using reference TRBV19 and TRBJ1-2 for the parts outside the CDR3, the full variable domain is DGGITQSPKYLFRKEGQNVTLSCEQNLNHDAMYWYRQDPGQGLRLIYYSQIVNDFQKGDIAEGYSVSREKKESFPLTVTSAQKNPTAFYLCASSTPQGGDYGYTFGSGTRLTVV.

The chain carries TRBV6-1 and TRBJ2-7, with a possible D match to TRBD1 (6 bases). Trimming removed 4 bases at V and 2 bases at J, with 18 bases between. The CDR3 spans 16 residues. CDR1 and CDR2 from the germline V gene are MNHNS and SASEGT. The DNA for the CDR3 is TGTGCCAGCAGTGGACAGGTGAATTCGGTGGCCTACGAGCAGTACTTC. This codes for CASSGQVNSVAYEQYF.

This clonotype was observed at least ten times. The chain combines TRBV28 with TRBJ2-3; D perhaps matches TRBD2 (5 bases). Germline CDR1 and CDR2: MDHEN and SYDVKM. This CDR3 comprises 15 residues. With 5 bases removed from V and 2 bases from J, the gap between germline ends came to 14 bases. The CDR3 nucleotides read TGTGCCAGCAGTACACTAGTCGGGCCCACAGATACGCAGTATTTT. Translation gives CASSTLVGPTDTQYF.

Details on this clonotype: This may come from a read error, since a much larger clone is one base off. It is likely a read error, because the conserved phenylalanine at the end of the CDR3 is missing. The chain couples TRBV3-1 to TRBJ2-7; tentatively, D is TRBD2 (5 bases). The CDR3 length is 13 residues. Germline values: CDR1 LGHDT, CDR2 YNNKEL (reference sequence). Between the trimmed V and J ends, which lost 7 bases and 7 bases, there was a span of 17 bases. The CDR3 sequence: CASTTAVGGEQYL. DNA for the CDR3: TGTGCCAGCACCACAGCCGTTGGCGGGGAGCAGTACCTC.

This clonotype was observed at least ten times. The V call is TRBV20-1, the J call TRBJ1-5, with D perhaps TRBD1 (5 bases). The CDR3 is 17 residues long. CDR1 is DFQATT, CDR2 SNEGSKA, per germline (reference sequence). The CDR3 DNA reads TGCAGCTCGAAAACTAAGGGCAAGACAGATAGCAATCAGCCCCAGCATTTT. Its protein product is CSSKTKGKTDSNQPQHF.

This clonotype was counted ten times or more. V and J are TRBV20-1 and TRBJ1-4; tentative D call: TRBD1 (5 bases). This CDR3 contains 14 residues. CDR1 is DFQATT, CDR2 SNEGSKA, per germline (reference sequence). Trimming pared 1 base from V and 7 bases from J, leaving 13 bases between. This CDR3 is CSARGKGSGEKLFF. CDR3 DNA sequence: TGCAGTGCTAGAGGAAAGGGGTCGGGTGAAAAACTGTTTTTT.

A word on this clonotype: A much larger clone differs by one base, so this may be a read error. The V and J genes are TRBV27 and TRBJ2-7; perhaps TRBD2 as D (8 bases). Germline CDR1 reads MNHEY; CDR2 reads SMNVEV (reference sequence). CDR3 length: 15 residues. The V end lost 5 bases, the J end lost 9 bases, and 23 bases lay between the germline ends. As DNA, the CDR3 is TGTGCCAGCAGTCAAAACAGGGGAGGTGCGGGGGGGCAGTACTTC. Protein: CASSQNRGGAGGQYF.

This clonotype has ten or more counts. The V call is TRBV11-2, the J call TRBJ2-7; 11 bases are a match to TRBD2. The CDR3 covers 15 residues. The J segment lost 3 bases and the V segment lost 5 bases, leaving 6 bases of the junction unmatched. The germline V gene has CDR1 SGHAT and CDR2 FQNNGV. The CDR3 reads CASSTKGLADYEQYF. The CDR3 DNA is TGTGCCAGCAGCACCAAGGGACTAGCGGACTACGAGCAGTACTTC.

This clonotype has ten or more counts. The chain recombines TRBV7-8 with TRBJ2-3; unclear D gene. V lost 5 bases to trimming and J lost 4 bases, with 19 bases between them. This CDR3 has 16 residues. Germline values: CDR1 SGHVS, CDR2 FQNEAQ. Written as DNA, the CDR3 is TGTGCCAGCAGCCCCTTACGGACCCTCCGCCCAGATACGCAGTATTTT. It yields the protein CASSPLRTLRPDTQYF. The whole variable domain, remainder taken from reference TRBV7-8 and TRBJ2-3, is GAGVSQSPRYKVAKRGQDVALRCDPISGHVSLFWYQQALGQGPEFLTYFQNEAQLDKSGLPSDRFFAERPEGSVSTLKIQRTQQEDSAVYLCASSPLRTLRPDTQYFGPGTRLTVL.

The gene calls are TRBV7-3 and TRBJ1-6; D unresolved. The V end lost 4 bases, the J end lost 9 bases, and 4 bases lay between the germline ends. Per the germline V gene, CDR1 is SGHTA and CDR2 is FQGTGA. The length of the CDR3 is 11 residues. The CDR3 DNA reads TGTGCCAGCAGCTCCTGTTCACCCCTCCACTTT. It codes for CASSSCSPLHF.

For this clonotype: A read error may account for a junction end that differs from germline. The genes are TRBV9 and TRBJ1-2; D possibly corresponds to TRBD1 (5 bases). Germline CDR1 SGDLS, CDR2 YYNGEE. This CDR3 is built from 15 residues. CDR3 DNA sequence: TGTGCCAGCAGCGTAGGGTACAGGATTAACAATGGCTACACCTTC. Its translation: CASSVGYRINNGYTF.

Only a few counts were recorded for this clonotype. The chain combines TRBV7-7 with TRBJ2-3, with D possibly TRBD2 on 5 matching bases. CDR1 and CDR2 from the germline V gene are SSHAT and FNYEAQ (reference sequence). V lost 3 bases and J 2 bases, leaving 9 bases between the germline ends. The CDR3 is made up of 14 amino acids. This chain's CDR3 is CASSFTGDTDTQYF. CDR3 DNA: TGTGCCAGCAGCTTCACCGGGGACACAGATACGCAGTATTTT.

This chain links TRBV19 with TRBJ2-1; TRBD2 aligns across 9 bases. Germline loops: CDR1 LNHDA, CDR2 SQIVND (reference sequence). The ends lost 8 bases at V and 1 base at J; junction bases unmatched: 6. The CDR3 sequence is 15 residues long. The CDR3: CASRIAGASYNEQFF. The CDR3, as DNA: TGTGCCAGTCGGATAGCGGGAGCTTCCTACAATGAGCAGTTCTTC.

The sample holds many counts of this clonotype. In DNA, the CDR3 is TGTGCCAGCAGCCGGGGACAGGGGAATGGCTACACCTTC. As protein: CASSRGQGNGYTF. The chain couples TRBV7-3 to TRBJ1-2; 10 nucleotides line up with TRBD1. CDR3 length: 13 amino acids. Trimming took 5 bases from V and 6 from J; bases not matched to a gene: 3. The germline CDR1 and CDR2 sequences are SGHTA and FQGTGA.

This clonotype was recorded many times. The V gene is TRBV10-3, the J gene TRBJ2-7, with 8 bases fitting TRBD1. Germline CDR1 ENHRY, CDR2 SYGVKD. Losses at the gene ends were 4 bases for V and 7 bases for J; bases not matched to a gene: 12. The CDR3 is 15 amino acids. In DNA form, the CDR3 reads TGTGCCATCAGTGCCCCGGGACAGGAAGTCCGAGAGCAGTACTTC. This sequence encodes CAISAPGQEVREQYF.

This clonotype was picked up a small number of times. V and J are TRBV9 and TRBJ2-7, with TRBD2 matching 10 bases. J was trimmed by 4 bases and V by 0 bases; bases with no gene match: 4. The CDR3 runs to 15 residues. Germline loops: CDR1 SGDLS, CDR2 YYNGEE. This CDR3 is CASSVALAGEYEQYF. The CDR3 DNA reads TGTGCCAGCAGCGTAGCTCTAGCGGGAGAGTACGAGCAGTACTTC. The entire variable domain, with the rest obtained from reference TRBV9 and TRBJ2-7, is as follows: DSGVTQTPKHLITATGQRVTLRCSPRSGDLSVYWYQQSLDQGLQFLIQYYNGEERAKGNILERFSAQQFPDLHSELNLSSLELGDSALYFCASSVALAGEYEQYFGPGTRLTVT.

The CDR3 sequence: CASSHSTSGSTGANVLTF. The CDR3 bases are TGTGCCAGCAGCCACTCGACTAGCGGGAGTACCGGGGCCAACGTCCTGACTTTC. The rearrangement links TRBV5-8 to TRBJ2-6; 12 bases fit TRBD2. The J segment lost 4 bases and the V segment lost 4 bases, leaving 9 bases of the junction unmatched. The CDR3 is 18 residues long. CDR1 SGHTS and CDR2 YDEGEE come from the germline V gene. Based on the CDR3 plus reference TRBV5-8 and TRBJ2-6, the full variable domain is EAGVTQSPTHLIKTRGQQATLRCSPISGHTSVYWYQQALGLGLQFLLWYDEGEERNRGNFPPRFSGRQFPNYSSELNVNALELEDSALYLCASSHSTSGSTGANVLTFGAGSRLTVL.

This clonotype came up many times. The junction differs from germline at one of its ends, possibly a read error. The chain carries TRBV12-3 or TRBV12-4 and TRBJ2-7; TRBD2 agrees at 11 bases. The CDR3 consists of 15 residues. The CDR3 DNA is TGTGCCAGCAGCTTAGCGGGAGGGACAGCCTACGAGCAGTACTTC. Translating it yields CASSLAGGTAYEQYF.

In this sample, this clonotype turned up a few times. The chain is built from TRBV4-1 and TRBJ1-6; no clear D. Germline-derived CDR1 and CDR2 are MGHRA and YSYEKL. The CDR3 runs 15 residues. V shed 4 bases and J shed 2 bases, with 9 bases lying between them. The CDR3 nucleotides are TGCGCCAGCAGCCCCCGGTCGCCCTATAATTCACCCCTCCACTTT. It codes for CASSPRSPYNSPLHF.

This clonotype was counted between two and nine times. The rearrangement joins TRBV19 to TRBJ2-3; 7 nucleotides line up with TRBD2. Trimming removed 3 bases from V and 9 bases from J; junction bases left unmatched: 15. The germline V gene encodes CDR1 LNHDA and CDR2 SQIVND (reference sequence). The CDR3 is made up of 16 amino acids. CDR3 DNA sequence: TGTGCCAGTAGTATGGCGCCAGCGGGGCTAGGAGGCACGCAGTATTTT. Protein sequence: CASSMAPAGLGGTQYF.

The V call is TRBV6-1, the J call TRBJ2-5; D is tentatively TRBD1 or TRBD2 (6 bases each). The V and J ends lost 4 bases and 4 bases respectively, with 10 bases between them. Germline CDR1 is MNHNS and CDR2 is SASEGT. The CDR3 is 13 amino acids. CDR3 bases: TGTGCCAGCAGTGGAGGGGGGCGAGAGACCCAGTACTTC. Translated, it gives CASSGGGRETQYF.

At least ten counts were recorded for this clonotype. V gene TRBV30 combines with J gene TRBJ2-7; TRBD2 agrees at 9 bases. The V gene's germline CDR1 is GTSNPN and CDR2 SVGIG (reference sequence). The CDR3 runs to 16 residues. With 2 bases clipped from V and 3 bases from J, the junction kept 11 bases outside the gene matches. CDR3 sequence: CAWSLSLLAGVYEQYF. CDR3 nucleotides: TGTGCCTGGAGTTTAAGCCTACTAGCGGGTGTCTACGAGCAGTACTTC.

The chain links TRBV12-3 or TRBV12-4 to TRBJ1-4; D gene unclear. The CDR3 is 15 residues long. The V end was cut by 7 bases, the J end by 2 bases, with 14 bases between. The CDR3 DNA is TGTGCCAGCACCCTAGTTCTGGCTACTAATGAAAAACTGTTTTTT. Encoded protein: CASTLVLATNEKLFF.

A few counts support this clonotype. V gene TRBV19 combines with J gene TRBJ2-2; 12 bases agree with TRBD2. Germline CDR1 reads LNHDA; CDR2 reads SQIVND (reference sequence). V gave up 4 bases and J gave up 7 bases; unmatched junction bases: 7. The length of the CDR3 is 16 residues. The CDR3 is CASSTLAGGPIGELFF. CDR3 DNA sequence: TGTGCCAGTAGTACCCTAGCGGGAGGGCCGATCGGGGAGCTGTTTTTT.

This clonotype occurred many times. This chain joins TRBV5-1 and TRBJ2-7; TRBD1 matches at 8 bases. Trimming removed 2 bases from V and 7 bases from J; junction bases left unmatched: 14. Germline V CDR1 and CDR2: SGHRS, YFSETQ. This CDR3 spans 16 amino acids. CDR3 residues: CASSFLGVQGAGEQYF. The CDR3 bases are TGCGCCAGCAGCTTTCTGGGCGTTCAGGGGGCAGGGGAGCAGTACTTC.